The T cell receptor beta chain described here comes from a study of cytomegalovirus exposure and HLA in healthy donors. Trimming at V came to 5 bases and at J to 5 bases, leaving 9 bases not matched to a gene. This CDR3 has 15 residues. Germline V gene lookup returns CDR1 LNHDA and CDR2 SQIVND (reference sequence). On this clone itself: As yet, its antigen is unknown.

PCR involved 60 Vbeta and 13 Jbeta primers. Generated by immunoSEQ multiplex PCR, the TCRdb table keeps only in-frame clones and is missing some. Of around 150,000 clones in the sample, 70% to 90% were seen once. Overall study results and limits: What TCR beta sequences reportedly achieved was accurate prediction of HLA-A and HLA-B alleles in most subjects. Immune exposure was documented only through CMV serostatus. In an earlier analysis, about 87% or about 30%: the productive usage of most TCR beta V segments.

The sample was PBMCs. The genes are TRBV19 and TRBJ1-1, with 9 positions matching TRBD1. This receptor was taken from a woman younger than 35 in good health and CMV-seronegative. CDR3 nucleotides: TGTGCCAGTAGTGTCGGGACAGGGCCGGGAACTGAAGCTTTCTTT. It codes for CASSVGTGPGTEAFF.